This TCR beta chain was observed in a study of Ad26.COV2.S vaccination and SARS-CoV-2 variants. Sample treatment: 19 received Ad26.COV2.S at low or high dose, single or two shots; roughly 5 received placebo; per-sample allocation not given. After the first vaccine or placebo injection, samples were drawn on day 63. The repertoire was sequenced with immunoSEQ multiplex PCR; TCRdb's copy has only in-frame clones and lacks some. The data show roughly 700,000 clones, with around 89% seen just once and 1.5% held by the top ten. The sample was peripheral blood, taken in a trial of Ad26.COV2.S vaccine versus placebo. This receptor was identified in a person aged 18-60 years who received the Ad26.COV2.S COVID-19 vaccine or a placebo.

The CDR3 reads CASSPRTGGYETQYF. The CDR3 DNA reads TGTGCCAGCAGCCCTAGGACAGGGGGATATGAGACCCAGTACTTC. The chain recombines TRBV7-6 with TRBJ2-5; 10 bases are a match to TRBD1. Germline CDR1 SGHVS, CDR2 FNYEAQ. V trimming: 5 bases; J trimming: 5 bases; junction bases outside the gene matches: 8. The CDR3 is 15 residues long.